The source of this TCR beta chain is a study of blood T cell repertoires in COVID-19. Background on the study: T cells, B-cell-depleted T cells, or PBMCs provided the cDNA or gDNA that served as material.

Trimming removed 4 bases from V and 1 base from J; junction bases left unmatched: 9. The CDR3 length is 17 residues. CDR1 KGHDR and CDR2 SFDVKD come from the germline V gene. Source study methods: How many nucleated cells were present was estimated from reference gene primer amplification. Produced via immunoSEQ multiplex PCR; TCRdb's table is partial and in-frame only. V and J calls and clone size follow that table, whereas D and trimming were derived from the DNA. This table has approximately 400,000 clones, 88% appearing once. The sample comprised peripheral blood. The genes are TRBV24-1 and TRBJ1-5, with 7 nucleotides matching TRBD1. This sequence was found in a woman in her 50s with COVID-19, enrolled during active disease. The CDR3 bases are TGTGCCACCAGTGAACCACGACAGGGTTCGAGCAATCAGCCCCAGCATTTT. Protein sequence: CATSEPRQGSSNQPQHF.